Below are 8 T cell receptor beta chains sequenced from a single sample in a study of T-cell reconstitution after alpha-beta-depleted transplantation in children. Construction of the TCRbeta library involved unique molecular identifiers. One entry per CDR3 protein results from TCRdb running MiXCR on the PCR reads. The profile shows 500,000 or so distinct CDR3 sequences, 30% to 35% of them singletons. The source material was PBMCs from the stem cell graft donor, sampled from the stem cell graft. These receptor sequences come from a human donor who donated a stem cell graft to a child with aplastic anemia.

This chain joins TRBV7-9 and TRBJ2-5; a weak D match, TRBD2 (6 bases). V was cut by 2 bases and J by 0 bases, with 16 bases left in between. Germline loops: CDR1 SEHNR, CDR2 FQNEAQ (reference sequence). The CDR3 has 17 amino acids. This chain's CDR3 is CASSLLGGSRDQETQYF. The CDR3 bases are TGTGCCAGCAGCTTATTGGGAGGATCCAGGGACCAAGAGACCCAGTACTTC. The entire variable domain, with the rest obtained from reference TRBV7-9 and TRBJ2-5, is as follows: DTGVSQNPRHKITKRGQNVTFRCDPISEHNRLYWYRQTLGQGPEFLTYFQNEAQLEKSRLLSDRFSAERPKGSFSTLEIQRTEQGDSAMYLCASSLLGGSRDQETQYFGPGTRLLVL.

This clonotype was observed a few times. The genes are TRBV18 and TRBJ1-1, with unresolved D. V was clipped by 1 base and J by 1 base, with 13 bases between them. The CDR3 has 16 amino acids. Germline CDR1 is KGHSH and CDR2 is LQKENI. The CDR3 nucleotides are TGTGCCAGCTCACCACGAAATAGTTGGGCGAACACTGAAGCTTTCTTT. It encodes CASSPRNSWANTEAFF.

The sample holds a few counts of this clonotype. V gene TRBV4-3 combines with J gene TRBJ2-3; 7 nucleotides align to TRBD2. The ends lost 1 base at V and 3 bases at J; junction bases unmatched: 7. The CDR3 is 16 amino acids. Germline V gene lookup returns CDR1 LGHNA and CDR2 YSLEER. This CDR3 is CASSQGAGAGTDTQYF. CDR3 DNA: TGCGCCAGCAGCCAAGGGGCGGGAGCGGGGACAGATACGCAGTATTTT.

The chain has TRBV7-2 and TRBJ2-7; maybe TRBD2 (5 bases). CDR1 is SGHTA and CDR2 is FQGNSA in the germline V gene. This CDR3 comprises 12 residues. V was shortened by 0 bases and J by 7 bases, with 7 bases between the two germline ends. CDR3 loop: CASSLAPGEQYF. CDR3 bases: TGTGCCAGCAGCTTAGCCCCGGGAGAGCAGTACTTC.

This clonotype has only one observation. The chain joins TRBV5-5 to TRBJ1-1; a weak D match, TRBD1 (5 bases). The V gene lost 4 bases and the J gene lost 5 bases, with 18 bases spanning the gap. Germline CDR1 reads SGHKS; CDR2 reads YYEKEE (reference sequence). This CDR3 spans 15 amino acids. The CDR3 DNA is TGTGCCAGCAGCCGATCTGGGGGACTTGGAACTGAAGCTTTCTTT. Translating it yields CASSRSGGLGTEAFF.

The chain recombines TRBV20-1 with TRBJ2-7, with D unclear. Per germline, CDR1 DFQATT and CDR2 SNEGSKA (reference sequence). The CDR3 has 15 residues. The V and J ends lost 0 bases and 3 bases respectively, with 15 bases between them. This chain's CDR3 is CSARDRGSTNYEQYF. CDR3 nucleotide sequence: TGCAGTGCTAGAGATCGTGGCAGTACTAACTACGAGCAGTACTTC.

CDR3 in amino acids: CSASRTGTTAETQYF. Written as DNA, the CDR3 is TGCAGTGCTAGTCGCACCGGGACTACCGCAGAGACCCAGTACTTC. The chain has TRBV20-1 and TRBJ2-5, with 7 nucleotides matching TRBD2. The CDR3 is made up of 15 amino acids. CDR1 DFQATT and CDR2 SNEGSKA come from the germline V gene (reference sequence). V trimming: 3 bases; J trimming: 4 bases; junction bases outside the gene matches: 11.

The chain links TRBV19 to TRBJ2-7; D tentatively reads TRBD1 or TRBD2 (5 bases each). The CDR3 has 14 amino acids. CDR1 and CDR2 (germline): LNHDA, SQIVND (reference sequence). Trimming pared 6 bases from V and 6 bases from J, leaving 18 bases between. CDR3 residues: CASSAQGRIGEQYV. Here the CDR3 DNA reads TGTGCCAGTAGCGCCCAGGGACGAATTGGCGAGCAGTACGTC.